What follows are 5 T cell receptor beta chains derived from one specimen sequenced in a study of blood T cell repertoires in COVID-19. Only in-frame clones appear in the TCRdb table, and some are missing; sequencing was by immunoSEQ multiplex PCR. The sample records about 220,000 clones, more than 75% being singletons. Material: peripheral blood. Receptors originate from a man aged 45-65 years who had recovered from COVID-19.

The gene calls are TRBV5-1 and TRBJ2-5; 14 nucleotides align to TRBD2. Trimming took 5 bases from V and 5 from J; bases not matched to a gene: 8. The CDR3 spans 16 residues. Germline V gives CDR1 SGHRS, CDR2 YFSETQ. The CDR3 sequence is CASRPGLAGVGETQYF. In DNA, the CDR3 is TGCGCCAGCAGACCGGGACTAGCGGGAGTAGGGGAGACCCAGTACTTC.

The gene calls are TRBV2 and TRBJ2-2; TRBD1 matches at 11 bases. The germline CDR1 and CDR2 sequences are SNHLY and FYNNEI. The CDR3 loop spans 16 amino acids. With 1 base clipped from V and 3 bases from J, the junction kept 1 base outside the gene matches. The CDR3 is CASSEVGQGDTGELFF. CDR3 nucleotides: TGTGCCAGCAGTGAAGTGGGACAGGGGGACACCGGGGAGCTGTTTTTT.

The genes are TRBV2 and TRBJ1-2; 8 nucleotides match TRBD1. In germline, CDR1 is SNHLY, CDR2 FYNNEI. This CDR3 is built from 13 residues. V was pared by 4 bases and J by 7 bases, with 5 bases of the junction left unmatched. CDR3 DNA sequence: TGTGCCAGCAGTGGACAGGGGTTGACTGGCTACACCTTC. Its translation: CASSGQGLTGYTF.

This clone has a single count. The V gene is TRBV3-1 (or the pseudogene TRBV3-2), the J gene TRBJ1-2, with D possibly TRBD1 on 6 matching bases. The CDR3 spans 14 residues. Trimming pared 2 bases from V and 7 bases from J, leaving 14 bases between. Germline CDR1 reads LGHDT; CDR2 reads YNNKEL (reference sequence). The CDR3 here is CASSQTQGLAGYTF. The CDR3 bases are TGTGCCAGCAGCCAAACTCAGGGGCTCGCTGGCTACACCTTC.

The chain uses TRBV7-9 and TRBJ2-7, with a possible D match to TRBD1 (5 bases). The CDR3 contains 13 residues. Germline assignment: CDR1 SEHNR and CDR2 FQNEAQ (reference sequence). Trimming left V 4 bases short and J 4 bases short, with 11 bases between. The CDR3 nucleotides read TGTGCCAGCAGCTCGTTGACAGCTTACGAGCAGTACTTC. The encoded protein is CASSSLTAYEQYF.